This is a list of T cell receptor beta chains from one sample in a study of PD-L1 blockade in urothelial cancer. Sequencing was performed with immunoSEQ multiplex PCR; in TCRdb, only in-frame clones are kept and a portion is missing. The table has 25,000 to 35,000 clones, 70% to 80% seen once; the top ten hold approximately 3.5%. Sequencing used PBMCs, obtained around atezolizumab (anti-PD-L1) treatment. The receptors shown here come from a man between 65 and 85 years old with urothelial cancer. The CDR3 runs from the conserved cysteine through the conserved F or W. A D gene is named only where the DNA matches it firmly. The size entry is marked missing in some rows and otherwise reads once, few, many or a size class.

TRBJ1-4,15,.,.,TRBV5-7,CASSPLPGGSEKLFF,TGTGCCAGCAGCCCCCTCCCGGGCGGGAGTGAAAAACTGTTTTTT
TRBJ2-1,11,once,.,TRBV18,CASSSNNEQFF,TGTGCCAGCTCATCAAACAATGAGCAGTTCTTC
TRBJ1-2,15,.,TRBD1,TRBV7-2,CASSQGQGANYGYTF,TGTGCCAGCAGCCAAGGACAGGGTGCTAACTATGGCTACACCTTC
TRBJ2-7,13,.,.,TRBV5-4,CASSLQGGYEQYF,TGTGCCAGCAGCTTGCAGGGGGGCTACGAGCAGTACTTC
TRBJ1-4,15,.,.,TRBV5-1,CASSRGGDRNEKLFF,TGCGCCAGCAGCCGAGGCGGGGACCGTAATGAAAAACTGTTTTTT
TRBJ1-3,15,.,TRBD1,TRBV5-1,CASSLQGTSGNTIYF,TGCGCCAGCAGCTTACAGGGGACCTCTGGAAACACCATATATTTT
TRBJ2-1,16,.,TRBD1,TRBV2,CASSGGQGSSYNEQFF,TGTGCCAGCAGCGGGGGACAGGGAAGCTCCTACAATGAGCAGTTCTTC
TRBJ2-7,15,.,TRBD2,TRBV4-3,CASSQLAGGSYEQYF,TGCGCCAGCAGTCAACTAGCGGGAGGGTCCTACGAGCAGTACTTC
TRBJ1-1,15,.,.,TRBV9,CASSSIQGGNTEAFF,TGTGCCAGCAGTTCGATCCAGGGAGGGAACACTGAAGCTTTCTTT
TRBJ2-3,17,once,TRBD2,TRBV5-1,CASSRRTSGGKTDTQYF,TGCGCCAGCAGCAGAAGGACTAGCGGGGGCAAAACAGATACGCAGTATTTT
TRBJ2-5,16,.,TRBD2,TRBV7-2,CASSLVVGGRVETQYF,TGTGCCAGCAGCTTAGTAGTCGGCGGGAGGGTTGAGACCCAGTACTTC
TRBJ1-1,14,.,TRBD1,TRBV14,CASSRDRVGTEAFF,TGTGCCAGCAGCCGGGACAGGGTGGGCACTGAAGCTTTCTTT
TRBJ1-2,16,.,TRBD1,TRBV11-3,CASSFLTSGTGYGYTF,TGTGCCAGCAGCTTTCTAACCTCCGGGACAGGGTATGGCTACACCTTC
TRBJ2-1,14,.,TRBD1,TRBV7-2,CASSLGTALSEQFF,TGTGCCAGCAGCTTGGGGACAGCTCTCTCTGAGCAGTTCTTC
TRBJ1-4,18,.,TRBD1,TRBV27,CASSFRTGRGEINEKLFF,TGTGCCAGCAGTTTTCGGACAGGGCGAGGGGAGATAAATGAAAAACTGTTTTTT
TRBJ2-7,12,.,.,TRBV10-2,CASSEGGYEQYF,TGCGCCAGCAGTGAGGGGGGGTACGAGCAGTACTTC
TRBJ2-3,17,.,.,TRBV11-2,CASSRGQGGGSTDTQYF,TGTGCCAGCAGCCGCGGACAGGGAGGGGGAAGCACAGATACGCAGTATTTT
TRBJ1-4,15,once,TRBD1,TRBV5-1,CASSSTTGVNEKLFF,TGCGCCAGCAGCTCTACGACAGGGGTTAATGAAAAACTGTTTTTT
TRBJ1-1,14,.,.,TRBV5-4,CASSFSGTLGRAFF,TGTGCCAGCAGCTTCTCCGGGACCCTCGGGAGGGCTTTCTTT
TRBJ2-1,16,.,TRBD1,TRBV18,CASSPIGSTGGQPYFF,TGTGCCAGCTCACCAATCGGTTCGACAGGGGGCCAACCTTACTTCTTC
TRBJ2-2,14,.,.,TRBV11-2,CASSHDSAAGELFF,TGTGCCAGCAGCCACGATTCAGCGGCCGGGGAGCTGTTTTTT
TRBJ2-7,15,.,TRBD1,TRBV10-2,CASSEAATGGYEQYF,TGCGCCAGCAGTGAGGCGGCTACAGGGGGATACGAGCAGTACTTC
TRBJ1-6,16,.,TRBD1,TRBV10-3,CAISRNRGQQNSPLHF,TGTGCCATCAGTAGGAACAGGGGGCAACAGAATTCACCCCTCCACTTT
TRBJ2-7,14,.,TRBD2,TRBV7-2,CASSSIAGALEQYF,TGTGCCAGCAGCTCCATAGCGGGAGCACTAGAGCAGTACTTC
TRBJ1-2,15,.,.,TRBV28,CASSMTGGRVYGYTF,TGTGCCAGCAGTATGACGGGGGGGCGCGTCTATGGCTACACCTTC
TRBJ2-7,13,.,.,TRBV21-1,CASRHRDPYEQYF,TGTGCCAGCAGACACAGGGATCCCTACGAGCAGTACTTC
TRBJ2-1,15,.,TRBD2,TRBV6-5,CASSYGLAGVNEQFF,TGTGCCAGCAGTTACGGACTAGCGGGGGTAAATGAGCAGTTCTTC
TRBJ2-2,15,.,.,TRBV7-9,CASSQDSGGIGELFF,TGTGCCAGCAGCCAGGACAGTGGGGGCATCGGGGAGCTGTTTTTT
TRBJ2-5,12,few,.,TRBV6-1,CASTGTRATQYF,TGTGCCAGCACCGGGACACGCGCGACCCAGTACTTC
TRBJ1-5,15,.,.,TRBV15,CATSRGLGPNQPQHF,TGTGCCACCAGCAGAGGCCTAGGCCCTAATCAGCCCCAGCATTTT
TRBJ2-5,14,few,.,TRBV30,CAWSVGGSQETQYF,TGTGCCTGGAGTGTAGGCGGGTCCCAAGAGACCCAGTACTTC
TRBJ2-2,15,.,TRBD2,TRBV19,CASSTRTSPTGELFF,TGTGCCAGTAGTACCAGGACTAGCCCGACCGGGGAGCTGTTTTTT
TRBJ2-2,16,once,TRBD2,TRBV7-2,CASSLGTRGYTGELFF,TGTGCCAGCAGCCTCGGGACTAGGGGGTACACCGGGGAGCTGTTTTTT
TRBJ1-1,13,.,.,TRBV7-3,CASSSTEYTEAFF,TGTGCCAGCAGCTCTACAGAGTACACTGAAGCTTTCTTT
TRBJ2-7,16,.,.,TRBV9,CASSVEGRGGVYEQYF,TGTGCCAGCAGCGTAGAGGGAAGGGGGGGCGTTTACGAGCAGTACTTC
TRBJ1-2,14,.,TRBD1,TRBV30,CAWSVDRGLRGYTF,TGTGCCTGGAGTGTCGACAGGGGCTTAAGGGGCTACACCTTC